This T cell receptor beta chain was recorded in a study of blood T cell repertoires in COVID-19. Background on the study: Specimens from acute and convalescent COVID-19 originated in the United States, Italy and Spain. PBMCs, B-cell-depleted T cells, or T cells were the source of the cDNA or gDNA that made up the material.

This clone came up once. As handled by the study authors: Reference gene primer amplification gave nucleated cell count estimates. The data were produced by immunoSEQ multiplex PCR, yet TCRdb's version contains in-frame clones alone and is incomplete. V, J and clone size reflect that table, while D and trimming were determined from the DNA. The sample lists roughly 70,000 clones; about 86% were seen once. V lost 6 bases and J lost 4, with 12 bases in between. The CDR3 extends over 13 amino acids. The sequence derives from an older woman with acute or convalescent COVID-19. Sample: peripheral blood. The chain joins TRBV12-3 or TRBV12-4 to TRBJ1-2; D is possibly TRBD1 (6 bases). The CDR3 region has the DNA TGTGCCAGCAGGTCACAGGGAAGCTATGGCTACACCTTC. As protein: CASRSQGSYGYTF.